The entry below gives a single T cell receptor beta chain sequence along with its context. Its antigen is unidentified. The data were taken from a study of shared clonotypes between healthy human individuals. Study-level results: A small donor pool kept down the genetic and exposure-history diversity that was represented.

The table came from immunoSEQ multiplex PCR; TCRdb's copy has only in-frame clones and leaves some out. The table has about 700,000 clones, about 91% seen once. CDR1 and CDR2 from the germline V gene are PRHDT and FYEKMQ (reference sequence). Trimming removed 0 bases from V and 5 bases from J; junction bases left unmatched: 10. The CDR3 extends over 19 amino acids. CD8 cells classed as naive were CD45RO-negative and positively selected for CCR7, excluding terminally differentiated effector memory CD45RA+ cells. Donation came from healthy HIV-negative adults that had no recent acute infections or vaccinations.

The sample consisted of naive CD8+ T cells sorted from blood. The chain links TRBV13 to TRBJ2-2; 12 bases fit TRBD2. This sequence was found in a young man in good health. CDR3 sequence reads: CASSLGRLAGGPRTGELFF. In nucleotides, the CDR3 is TGTGCCAGCAGCTTAGGCAGGCTAGCGGGAGGGCCGAGGACCGGGGAGCTGTTTTTT.